This passage covers 3 T cell receptor beta chains from one sample sequenced in a study of spatial heterogeneity in lung cancer. Regarding time point: sample taken at primary tumor resection. Notes on the study in general: Higher tumor mutation counts went along with higher counts of expanded intratumoral alpha and beta TCRs.

Their recognized antigens are unknown. TCRdb itself ran the 5' RACE reads through MiXCR, one entry per CDR3 protein. The data contain 9,000 to 13,000 distinct CDR3 sequences, roughly an eighth of them singletons. The sample in question was lung tumor tissue, obtained at surgery. These receptors were taken from a female donor with early-stage non-small cell lung cancer.

This clonotype was counted ten times or more. CDR3 nucleotide sequence: TGCAGCGTTGAAGCGGGGGCCGCCTATGGCTACACCTTC. Amino acids: CSVEAGAAYGYTF. This chain links TRBV29-1 with TRBJ1-2, with a possible D match to TRBD1 (6 bases). Germline CDR1 and CDR2: SQVTM and ANQGSEA. The germline V and J ends were trimmed by 1 base and 4 bases, with 10 bases remaining between them. This CDR3 is built from 13 residues.

This chain connects TRBV6-2 or TRBV6-3 to TRBJ2-1; D uncertain. CDR1 MNHEY and CDR2 SVGEGT come from the germline V gene. Deletions cut 5 bases from V and 4 bases from J, with 6 bases between. The CDR3 is made up of 12 amino acids. DNA for the CDR3: TGTGCCAGCAGTCCTTCTTACAATGAGCAGTTCTTC. It specifies CASSPSYNEQFF.

This clonotype appeared many times. The chain links TRBV30 to TRBJ2-1; TRBD1 matches at 9 bases. J was trimmed by 16 bases and V by 0 bases; bases with no gene match: 4. CDR3 length: 11 amino acids. Looked up from germline, CDR1 is GTSNPN and CDR2 is SVGIG (reference sequence). DNA of the CDR3: TGTGCCTGGAGTGTAGGACAGGGGCGATTCTTC. This gives the protein CAWSVGQGRFF. Variable domain in full (rest from reference TRBV30 and TRBJ2-1): SQTIHQWPATLVQPVGSPLSLECTVEGTSNPNLYWYRQAAGRGLQLLFYSVGIGQISSEVPQNLSASRPQDRQFILSSKKLLLSDSGFYLCAWSVGQGRFFGPGTRLTVL.